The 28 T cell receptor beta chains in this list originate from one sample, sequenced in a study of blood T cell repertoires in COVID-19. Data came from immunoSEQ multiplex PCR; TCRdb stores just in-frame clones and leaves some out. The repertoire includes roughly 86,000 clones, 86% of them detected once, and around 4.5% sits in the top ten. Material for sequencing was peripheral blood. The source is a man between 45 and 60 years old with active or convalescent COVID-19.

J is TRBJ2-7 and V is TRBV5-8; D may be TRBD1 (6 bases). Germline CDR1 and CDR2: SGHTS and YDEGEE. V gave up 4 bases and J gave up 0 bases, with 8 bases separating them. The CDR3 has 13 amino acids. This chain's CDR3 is CASSRTASYEQYF. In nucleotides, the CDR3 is TGTGCCAGCAGCCGGACAGCCTCCTACGAGCAGTACTTC.

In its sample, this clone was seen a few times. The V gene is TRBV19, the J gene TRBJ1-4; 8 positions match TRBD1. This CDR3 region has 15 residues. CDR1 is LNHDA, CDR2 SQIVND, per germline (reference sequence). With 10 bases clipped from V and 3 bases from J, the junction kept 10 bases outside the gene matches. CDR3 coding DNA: TGTGCCACCGGACAGGGCACTGGGGCTAATGAAAAACTGTTTTTT. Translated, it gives CATGQGTGANEKLFF. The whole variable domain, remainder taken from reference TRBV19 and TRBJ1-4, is DGGITQSPKYLFRKEGQNVTLSCEQNLNHDAMYWYRQDPGQGLRLIYYSQIVNDFQKGDIAEGYSVSREKKESFPLTVTSAQKNPTAFYLCATGQGTGANEKLFFGSGTQLSVL.

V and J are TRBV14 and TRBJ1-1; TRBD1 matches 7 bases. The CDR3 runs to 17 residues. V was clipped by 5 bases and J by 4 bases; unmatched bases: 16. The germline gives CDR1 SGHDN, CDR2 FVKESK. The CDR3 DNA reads TGTGCCAGCAGCTTAAGCTGGGACAGTCTTTCCCTCACTGAAGCTTTCTTT. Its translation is CASSLSWDSLSLTEAFF.

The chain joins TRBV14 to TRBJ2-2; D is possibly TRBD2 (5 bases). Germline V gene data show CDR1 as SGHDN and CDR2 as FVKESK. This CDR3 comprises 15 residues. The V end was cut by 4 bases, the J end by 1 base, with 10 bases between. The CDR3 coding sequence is TGTGCCAGCAGCCCATTGGACTGGAACACCGGGGAGCTGTTTTTT. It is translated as CASSPLDWNTGELFF. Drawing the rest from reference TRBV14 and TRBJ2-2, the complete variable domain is EAGVTQFPSHSVIEKGQTVTLRCDPISGHDNLYWYRRVMGKEIKFLLHFVKESKQDESGMPNNRFLAERTGGTYSTLKVQPAELEDSGVYFCASSPLDWNTGELFFGEGSRLTVL.

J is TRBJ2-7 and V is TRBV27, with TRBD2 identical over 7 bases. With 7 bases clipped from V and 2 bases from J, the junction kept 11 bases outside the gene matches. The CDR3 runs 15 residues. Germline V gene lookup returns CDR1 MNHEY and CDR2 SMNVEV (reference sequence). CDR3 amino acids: CASTNSGFSTYEQYV. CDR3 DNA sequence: TGTGCCAGCACCAATAGCGGGTTCTCAACCTACGAGCAGTACGTC.

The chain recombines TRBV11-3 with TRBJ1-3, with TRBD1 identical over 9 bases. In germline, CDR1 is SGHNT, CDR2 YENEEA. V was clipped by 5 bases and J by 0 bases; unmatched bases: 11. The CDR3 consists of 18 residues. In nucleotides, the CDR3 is TGTGCCAGCAGCCCTGGGACAGGGAAATCGAGCTCTGGAAACACCATATATTTT. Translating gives CASSPGTGKSSSGNTIYF.

This CDR3 reads CASSLGGTRRTNYGYTF. CDR3 in DNA: TGTGCCAGCAGCTTAGGGGGGACAAGGCGGACTAACTATGGCTACACCTTC. J is TRBJ1-2 and V is TRBV7-9; TRBD1 is a possible D gene (6 bases). The CDR3 sequence is 17 residues long. V lost 1 base to trimming and J lost 0 bases, with 15 bases between them. Germline lookup yields CDR1 SEHNR and CDR2 FQNEAQ (reference sequence).

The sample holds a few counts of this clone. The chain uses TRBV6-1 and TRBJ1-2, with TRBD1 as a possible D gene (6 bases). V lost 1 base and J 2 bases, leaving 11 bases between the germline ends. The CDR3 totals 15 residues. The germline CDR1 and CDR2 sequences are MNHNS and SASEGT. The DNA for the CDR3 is TGTGCCAGCAGTGAAGTTGGGGGCAGGAACTATGGCTACACCTTC. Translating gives CASSEVGGRNYGYTF.

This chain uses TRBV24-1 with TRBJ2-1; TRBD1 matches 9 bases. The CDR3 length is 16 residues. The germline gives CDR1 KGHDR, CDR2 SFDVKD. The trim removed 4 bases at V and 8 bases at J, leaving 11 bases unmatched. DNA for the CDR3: TGTGCCACCAGTGACTCTGCCGGGACAGGGTGGGATGAGCAGTTCTTC. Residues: CATSDSAGTGWDEQFF.

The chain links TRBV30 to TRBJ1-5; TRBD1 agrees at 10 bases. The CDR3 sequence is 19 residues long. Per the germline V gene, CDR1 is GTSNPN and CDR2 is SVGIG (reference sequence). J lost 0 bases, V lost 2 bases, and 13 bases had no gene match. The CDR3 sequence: CAWSPPGQGIPYSNQPQHF. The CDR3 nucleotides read TGTGCCTGGAGTCCACCGGGACAGGGGATCCCTTATAGCAATCAGCCCCAGCATTTT.

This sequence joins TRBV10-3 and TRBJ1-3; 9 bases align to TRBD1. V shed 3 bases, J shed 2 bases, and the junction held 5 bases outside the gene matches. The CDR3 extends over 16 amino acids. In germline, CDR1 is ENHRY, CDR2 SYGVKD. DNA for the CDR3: TGTGCCATCAGTGACGGACAGGGGTTTACTGGAAACACCATATATTTT. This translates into CAISDGQGFTGNTIYF.

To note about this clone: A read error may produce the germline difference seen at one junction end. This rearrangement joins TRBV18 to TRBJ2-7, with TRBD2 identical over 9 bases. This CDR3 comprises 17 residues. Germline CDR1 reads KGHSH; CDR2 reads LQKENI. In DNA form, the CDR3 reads TGCGCCAGCCCACCCGCGGGGGGGAGAGGGGGCTTCTACGAGCAGTACTTC. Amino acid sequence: CASPPAGGRGGFYEQYF.

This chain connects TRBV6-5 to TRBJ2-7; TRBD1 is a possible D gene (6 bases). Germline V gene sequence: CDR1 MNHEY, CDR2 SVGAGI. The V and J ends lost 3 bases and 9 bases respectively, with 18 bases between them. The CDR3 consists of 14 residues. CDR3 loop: CASSYSRDKGPQYF. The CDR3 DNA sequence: TGTGCCAGCAGTTATTCCCGGGACAAGGGCCCGCAGTACTTC.

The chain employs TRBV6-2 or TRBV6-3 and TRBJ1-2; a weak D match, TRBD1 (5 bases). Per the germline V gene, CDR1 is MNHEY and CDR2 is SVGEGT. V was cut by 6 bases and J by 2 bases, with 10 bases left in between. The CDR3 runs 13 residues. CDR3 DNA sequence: TGTGCCAGCAGCGTACAGGAGAACTATGGCTACACCTTC. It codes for CASSVQENYGYTF.

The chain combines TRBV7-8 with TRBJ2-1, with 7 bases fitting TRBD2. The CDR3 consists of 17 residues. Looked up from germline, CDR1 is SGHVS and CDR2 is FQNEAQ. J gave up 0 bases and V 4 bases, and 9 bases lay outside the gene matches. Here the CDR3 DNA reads TGTGCCAGCAGCTCCCTGGGAGGGGCCAGCTCCTACAATGAGCAGTTCTTC. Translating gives CASSSLGGASSYNEQFF.

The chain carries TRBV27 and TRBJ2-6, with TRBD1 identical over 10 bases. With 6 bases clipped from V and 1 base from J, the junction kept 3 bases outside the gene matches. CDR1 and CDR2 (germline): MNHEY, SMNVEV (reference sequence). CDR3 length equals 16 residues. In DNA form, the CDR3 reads TGTGCCAGCAGACGGACAGGGGGGTCTGGGGCCAACGTCCTGACTTTC. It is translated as CASRRTGGSGANVLTF.

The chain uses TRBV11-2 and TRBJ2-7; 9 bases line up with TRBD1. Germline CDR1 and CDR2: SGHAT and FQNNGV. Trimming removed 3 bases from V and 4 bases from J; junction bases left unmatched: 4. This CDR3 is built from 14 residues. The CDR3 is CASSLGDRVYEQYF. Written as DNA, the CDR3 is TGTGCCAGCAGCTTGGGGGACAGGGTTTACGAGCAGTACTTC.

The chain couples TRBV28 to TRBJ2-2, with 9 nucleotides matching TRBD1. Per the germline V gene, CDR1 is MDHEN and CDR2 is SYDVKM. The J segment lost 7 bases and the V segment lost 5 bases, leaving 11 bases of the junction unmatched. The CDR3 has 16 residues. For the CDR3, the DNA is TGTGCCAGCAGTCCGGGACAGGGAATCTACGGCGGGGAGCTGTTTTTT. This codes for CASSPGQGIYGGELFF.

CDR3 region: CASSPPGGSYEQYV. For the CDR3, the DNA is TGTGCCAGCAGCCCGCCAGGAGGCTCCTACGAGCAGTACGTC. The genes are TRBV28 and TRBJ2-7, with TRBD2 as a possible D gene (5 bases). The CDR3 spans 14 residues. Germline values: CDR1 MDHEN, CDR2 SYDVKM. With 6 bases removed from V and 0 bases from J, the gap between germline ends came to 12 bases.

The DNA for the CDR3 is TGTGCCAGTAGTCTGGGAAGGGGGCCCGGGGAGCTGTTTTTT. It codes for CASSLGRGPGELFF. This chain connects TRBV19 to TRBJ2-2; 7 nucleotides align to TRBD1. The V and J ends lost 5 bases and 6 bases, in that order; junction bases with no gene match: 6. There are 14 residues in the CDR3. Germline V gives CDR1 LNHDA, CDR2 SQIVND (reference sequence).

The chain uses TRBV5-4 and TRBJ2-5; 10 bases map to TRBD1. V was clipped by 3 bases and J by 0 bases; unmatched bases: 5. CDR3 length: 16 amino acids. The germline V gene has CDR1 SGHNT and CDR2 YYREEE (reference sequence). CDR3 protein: CASSSRTGGNQETQYF. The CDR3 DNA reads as TGTGCCAGCAGCTCTCGGACAGGGGGAAACCAAGAGACCCAGTACTTC.

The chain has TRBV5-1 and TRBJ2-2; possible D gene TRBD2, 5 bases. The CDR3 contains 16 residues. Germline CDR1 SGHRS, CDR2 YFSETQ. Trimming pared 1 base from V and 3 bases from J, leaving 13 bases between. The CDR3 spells CASSLMASPDTGELFF. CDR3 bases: TGCGCCAGCAGCTTGATGGCTAGCCCTGACACCGGGGAGCTGTTTTTT.

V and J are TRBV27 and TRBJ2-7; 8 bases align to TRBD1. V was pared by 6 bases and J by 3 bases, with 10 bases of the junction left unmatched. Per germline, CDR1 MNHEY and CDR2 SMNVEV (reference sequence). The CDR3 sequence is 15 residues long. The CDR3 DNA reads TGTGCCAGCAGCCGTGGACAGGGCCGGAACTACGAGCAGTACGTC. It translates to CASSRGQGRNYEQYV.

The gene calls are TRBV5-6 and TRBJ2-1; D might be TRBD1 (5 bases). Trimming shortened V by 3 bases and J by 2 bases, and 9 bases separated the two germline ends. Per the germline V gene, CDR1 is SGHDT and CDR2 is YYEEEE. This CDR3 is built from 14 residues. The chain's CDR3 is CASSSGRAYNEQFF. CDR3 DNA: TGTGCCAGCAGCTCAGGGCGAGCCTACAATGAGCAGTTCTTC.

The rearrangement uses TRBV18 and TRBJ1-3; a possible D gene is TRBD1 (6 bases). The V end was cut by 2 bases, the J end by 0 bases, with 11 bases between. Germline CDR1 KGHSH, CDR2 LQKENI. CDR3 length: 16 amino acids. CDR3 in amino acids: CASSPYTGSSGNTIYF. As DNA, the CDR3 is TGTGCCAGCTCACCATACACAGGGTCCTCTGGAAACACCATATATTTT. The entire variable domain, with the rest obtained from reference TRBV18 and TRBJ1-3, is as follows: NAGVMQNPRHLVRRRGQEARLRCSPMKGHSHVYWYRQLPEEGLKFMVYLQKENIIDESGMPKERFSAEFPKEGPSILRIQQVVRGDSAAYFCASSPYTGSSGNTIYFGEGSWLTVV.

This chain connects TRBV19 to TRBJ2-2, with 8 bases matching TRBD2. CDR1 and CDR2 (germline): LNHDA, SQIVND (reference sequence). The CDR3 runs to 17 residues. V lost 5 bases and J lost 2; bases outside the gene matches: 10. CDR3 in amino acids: CASSGQSGGVNTGELFF. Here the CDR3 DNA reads TGTGCCAGTAGTGGGCAGAGCGGGGGAGTCAACACCGGGGAGCTGTTTTTT.

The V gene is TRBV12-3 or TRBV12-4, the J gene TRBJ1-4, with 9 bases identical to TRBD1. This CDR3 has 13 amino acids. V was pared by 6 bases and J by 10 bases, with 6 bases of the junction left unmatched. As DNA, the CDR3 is TGTGCCAGCAGGGGCAGACAGGGGGGAAAACTGTTTTTT. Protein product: CASRGRQGGKLFF.

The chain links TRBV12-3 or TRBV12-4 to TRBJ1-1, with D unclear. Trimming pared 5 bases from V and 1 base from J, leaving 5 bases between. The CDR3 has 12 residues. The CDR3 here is CASSPRNTEAFF. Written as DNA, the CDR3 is TGTGCCAGCAGTCCGAGGAACACTGAAGCTTTCTTT.